This T cell receptor beta chain comes out of a study of blood T cell repertoires in COVID-19 (dated by TCRdb to about 2020). Regarding the complete study: The collaborator samples originated in the United States, Italy and Spain and spanned the acute and convalescent phases of COVID-19. The prospective study material was composed of cDNA or gDNA derived from T cells, B-cell-depleted T cells, or PBMCs. Deeply sampled blood TCRbeta repertoires from subjects exposed to, actively infected with, or recovered from COVID-19 were included in the dataset. A freely available public database, intended as a resource for researchers studying the immune response to SARS-CoV-2, is where the repertoires were released. Samples came from the ongoing ImmuneRACE study (first 160 participants) plus 1,254 subjects from 6 global collaborators. A de-identified subject ID, COVID-19 status, age in years and sex were almost always included in the sample metadata. Where available, HLA class I and class II types were taken from metadata supplied by the sample provider and were not determined by assay-based typing.

CDR1 and CDR2 are read off the germline V gene as SNHLY and FYNNEI. V was cut back by 2 bases and J by 7 bases, leaving a gap of 11 bases between them. From its cysteine to its phenylalanine, the CDR3 spans 13 amino acids. Only CDR3 DNA remains: 39 bases, in frame from the first base. TCRbeta CDR3 regions were amplified from genomic DNA by means of the immunoSEQ Assay, a bias-controlled multiplex PCR. In the authors' own workflow: Within the assay, amplification of reference gene primers was used to estimate how many nucleated cells each sample contained. Sequence reads were collapsed and filtered to measure the absolute abundance of every unique TCRbeta CDR3 rearrangement. Productive Simpson clonality was computed per sample as the square root of Simpson's diversity index over productive rearrangements. TCRdb took this table from immuneACCESS and kept in-frame rearrangements with V and J called. Such tables lack part of the clones; where checked against another copy, unresolved V genes explain under half of the gap, and the rest is unexplained. The V and J calls and clone size come from that table; D and trimming were worked out from the DNA. This sample holds fewer than 130,000 clones; 70% to 85% were observed only once. Together, the top ten hold 20% to 25% of the sample.

What the research found in general, with its limitations: Clinical and demographic metadata were provided uncurated, with the amount varying by source and participant.

About this clone: What antigen it recognizes has not been identified. No base quality values were provided; no much bigger clone lies one nucleotide off.

The collaborating institutions used their own protocols to collect whole blood in K2EDTA tubes. For TCRbeta analysis, collaborator samples were shipped as frozen whole blood, as isolated PBMCs, or as DNA extracted from either sample type. The chain is encoded by TRBV2 joined to TRBJ1-1; a confident D gene designation cannot be given. The sequencing input was peripheral blood. The clonotype originates from a man between 65 and 80 years old with active or convalescent COVID-19. The nucleotides read TGTGCCAGCAGTGAAAACGTCCAGATTGAAGCTTTCTTT. The translation is CASSENVQIEAFF.